The 23 T cell receptor beta chains below all came from one sample that was sequenced in a study of blood T cell repertoires in COVID-19. This table comes from immunoSEQ multiplex PCR, and its TCRdb copy is limited to in-frame clones, with some not included. This repertoire shows approximately 100,000 clones, 75% to 90% found once; its top ten account for roughly 30%. Sequenced material: peripheral blood. These TCRs come from an elderly woman with acute or convalescent COVID-19.

Concerning this clone: Other nucleotide sequences in the sample specify the same CDR3. CDR3 sequence (DNA): TGTGCCAGCAGCCTAGGACAGAGCACAGATACGCAGTATTTT. It specifies CASSLGQSTDTQYF. V gene TRBV11-2 combines with J gene TRBJ2-3; tentative D call: TRBD1 (6 bases). CDR1 and CDR2 (germline): SGHAT, FQNNGV. Trimming pared 5 bases from V and 0 bases from J, leaving 9 bases between. CDR3 length equals 14 residues.

The V and J genes are TRBV5-1 and TRBJ2-5, with TRBD1 identical over 7 bases. Losses at the gene ends were 1 base for V and 1 base for J; bases not matched to a gene: 1. The CDR3 sequence is 14 residues long. Germline V CDR1 and CDR2: SGHRS, YFSETQ. CDR3 in DNA: TGCGCCAGCAGCTTGCGACAGGGCCAAGAGACCCAGTACTTC. Protein: CASSLRQGQETQYF. Drawing the rest from reference TRBV5-1 and TRBJ2-5, the complete variable domain is KAGVTQTPRYLIKTRGQQVTLSCSPISGHRSVSWYQQTPGQGLQFLFEYFSETQRNKGNFPGRFSGRQFSNSRSEMNVSTLELGDSALYLCASSLRQGQETQYFGPGTRLLVL.

V usage is TRBV7-2 and J usage is TRBJ2-5, with no clear D. The CDR3 consists of 14 residues. Trimming left V 1 base short and J 2 bases short, with 8 bases between. The germline V gene has CDR1 SGHTA and CDR2 FQGNSA. This CDR3 reads CASSLVAPQETQYF. In DNA form, the CDR3 reads TGTGCCAGCAGCTTAGTGGCTCCACAAGAGACCCAGTACTTC.

The chain employs TRBV19 and TRBJ2-6, with a possible D match to TRBD1 (5 bases). Germline CDR1 is LNHDA and CDR2 is SQIVND (reference sequence). This CDR3 has 14 amino acids. V lost 7 bases to trimming and J lost 3 bases, with 10 bases between them. CDR3 protein: CASNSRVGANVLTF. The CDR3 DNA sequence: TGTGCCAGTAACTCCAGGGTTGGGGCCAACGTCCTGACTTTC.

The chain employs TRBV28 and TRBJ2-5; 7 nucleotides line up with TRBD1. The J segment lost 2 bases and the V segment lost 4 bases, leaving 7 bases of the junction unmatched. Germline CDR1 and CDR2: MDHEN and SYDVKM. The CDR3 length is 15 residues. This CDR3 reads CASSWATGEQETQYF. For the CDR3, the DNA is TGTGCCAGCAGTTGGGCAACAGGGGAGCAAGAGACCCAGTACTTC.

The genes are TRBV27 and TRBJ1-4; D uncertain. With 4 bases removed from V and 0 bases from J, the gap between germline ends came to 9 bases. CDR1 and CDR2 from the germline V gene are MNHEY and SMNVEV (reference sequence). The CDR3 is made up of 15 amino acids. In DNA form, the CDR3 reads TGTGCCAGCAGTTCCTCTATAGCAACTAATGAAAAACTGTTTTTT. This gives the protein CASSSSIATNEKLFF.

The chain uses TRBV30 and TRBJ2-5; TRBD2 is a possible D gene (6 bases). The CDR3 sequence is 15 residues long. V lost 0 bases and J lost 5, with 16 bases in between. The germline V gene has CDR1 GTSNPN and CDR2 SVGIG (reference sequence). Written as DNA, the CDR3 is TGTGCCTGGAGTGTAGGCGGGACCACGGGGGAGACCCAGTACTTC. It encodes CAWSVGGTTGETQYF.

The chain has TRBV25-1 and TRBJ2-5; possibly TRBD2 for D (6 bases). The CDR3 is 16 residues long. Deletions cut 1 base from V and 1 base from J, with 13 bases between. CDR1 is MGHDK, CDR2 SYGVNS, per germline. The CDR3 protein is CASSELGGVSQETQYF. The CDR3 DNA follows: TGTGCCAGCAGTGAATTAGGCGGGGTGAGCCAAGAGACCCAGTACTTC.

V and J are TRBV18 and TRBJ1-2, with 9 nucleotides matching TRBD1. This CDR3 comprises 14 residues. Trimming at V came to 4 bases and at J to 4 bases, leaving 4 bases not matched to a gene. Germline V lookup: CDR1 KGHSH, CDR2 LQKENI. The CDR3 bases are TGTGCCAGCTCACAGGGACAGGGTACCTATGGCTACACCTTC. Translation: CASSQGQGTYGYTF.

This clone was seen once. The J gene is TRBJ2-7, the V gene TRBV6-1, with TRBD2 as a possible D gene (5 bases). The CDR3 sequence is 13 residues long. V was shortened by 1 base and J by 6 bases, with 10 bases between the two germline ends. Germline loops: CDR1 MNHNS, CDR2 SASEGT. This chain's CDR3 is CASSEGIRGEQYF. CDR3 nucleotides: TGTGCCAGCAGTGAAGGAATTCGGGGCGAGCAGTACTTC.

The chain couples TRBV20-1 to TRBJ1-1; D gene unclear. Looked up from germline, CDR1 is DFQATT and CDR2 is SNEGSKA (reference sequence). The V and J ends lost 6 bases and 5 bases respectively, with 10 bases between them. The CDR3 runs 11 residues. CDR3: CSAVGLTEAFF. DNA of the CDR3: TGCAGTGCAGTCGGTCTAACTGAAGCTTTCTTT.

V and J are TRBV18 and TRBJ1-3; 7 bases line up with TRBD1. V trimming: 5 bases; J trimming: 2 bases; junction bases outside the gene matches: 6. The CDR3 has 15 amino acids. From germline, CDR1 is KGHSH and CDR2 LQKENI. CDR3 sequence reads: CASSFATGAGNTIYF. The CDR3 DNA reads TGTGCCAGCTCATTCGCAACAGGGGCTGGAAACACCATATATTTT.

This chain uses TRBV13 with TRBJ2-4; D is undetermined. The length of the CDR3 is 15 residues. Deletions cut 5 bases from V and 0 bases from J, with 11 bases between. Germline values: CDR1 PRHDT, CDR2 FYEKMQ (reference sequence). DNA for the CDR3: TGTGCCAGCAGCCCCCCCGGTCGAGCCAAAAACATTCAGTACTTC. Translating gives CASSPPGRAKNIQYF.

The rearrangement joins TRBV7-9 to TRBJ2-1, with 9 bases that match TRBD1. Germline-derived CDR1 and CDR2 are SEHNR and FQNEAQ (reference sequence). This CDR3 is built from 16 residues. V trimming: 5 bases; J trimming: 4 bases; junction bases outside the gene matches: 9. Here the CDR3 reads CASSLGQGSGYNEQFF. Written as DNA, the CDR3 is TGTGCCAGCAGCCTCGGACAGGGGAGTGGGTACAATGAGCAGTTCTTC.

This clone was detected once. This rearrangement joins TRBV4-1 to TRBJ1-3, with 7 bases fitting TRBD1. The CDR3 is 19 amino acids. Germline V gene lookup returns CDR1 MGHRA and CDR2 YSYEKL. Trimming at V came to 5 bases and at J to 3 bases, leaving 19 bases not matched to a gene. This CDR3 is CASSFNPRGRGNFGNTIYF. The DNA of the CDR3 is TGCGCCAGCAGCTTCAATCCGCGAGGCAGGGGGAATTTTGGAAACACCATATATTTT.

The chain is built from TRBV27 and TRBJ2-4; TRBD1 might be the D (5 bases). CDR3 length equals 15 residues. Trimming left V 4 bases short and J 6 bases short, with 16 bases between. Germline values: CDR1 MNHEY, CDR2 SMNVEV (reference sequence). The CDR3 nucleotides are TGTGCCAGCAGTTCACTCGGCAGGGATGCAAACATTCAGTACTTC. It translates to CASSSLGRDANIQYF.

The rearrangement links TRBV11-2 to TRBJ1-2; D ambiguous. The germline gives CDR1 SGHAT, CDR2 FQNNGV. Trimming took off 6 bases at V and 4 bases at J, with 15 bases between the two ends. The CDR3 covers 14 residues. In DNA, the CDR3 is TGTGCCAGCAGAATTCCGGGAAACCTCTATGGCTACACCTTC. Translated: CASRIPGNLYGYTF.

The sample holds a few counts of this clone. The genes are TRBV19 and TRBJ2-5; D possibly corresponds to TRBD1 (6 bases). Germline CDR1 LNHDA, CDR2 SQIVND (reference sequence). This CDR3 has 14 amino acids. Trimming left V 5 bases short and J 5 bases short, with 15 bases between. This CDR3 is CASSSPQGSETQYF. CDR3 nucleotide sequence: TGTGCCAGTAGTTCTCCACAGGGATCCGAGACCCAGTACTTC.

J is TRBJ2-2 and V is TRBV5-5, with TRBD2 matching 9 bases. The V gene's germline CDR1 is SGHKS and CDR2 YYEKEE (reference sequence). CDR3 length: 15 amino acids. The V gene end was trimmed by 2 bases and the J gene end by 4 bases; junction bases not matched to a gene: 3. CDR3 sequence reads: CASSFSGGSTGELFF. The CDR3 region has the DNA TGTGCCAGCAGCTTCAGCGGGGGGAGCACCGGGGAGCTGTTTTTT.

V usage is TRBV6-5 and J usage is TRBJ1-2; D gene uncertain. V was cut by 0 bases and J by 8 bases, with 16 bases left in between. Germline lookup yields CDR1 MNHEY and CDR2 SVGAGI. This CDR3 has 15 amino acids. CDR3 sequence: CASSYSSVELIGYTF. CDR3 coding DNA: TGTGCCAGCAGTTACTCGTCGGTAGAACTTATCGGCTACACCTTC.

This sequence joins TRBV7-9 and TRBJ2-5; the match to TRBD1 covers 7 bases. The CDR3 loop spans 14 amino acids. CDR1 is SEHNR and CDR2 is FQNEAQ in the germline V gene (reference sequence). V was clipped by 5 bases and J by 5 bases; unmatched bases: 8. CDR3: CASSPEGGGETQYF. The CDR3 DNA is TGTGCCAGCAGCCCAGAAGGGGGCGGGGAGACCCAGTACTTC.

This chain connects TRBV6-5 to TRBJ1-1, with TRBD1 matching over 7 bases. Looked up from germline, CDR1 is MNHEY and CDR2 is SVGAGI. This CDR3 has 14 amino acids. With V trimmed by 7 bases and J by 1 base, 6 bases remained unmatched. CDR3 protein: CASNYRTGNTEAFF. The CDR3 region has the DNA TGTGCCAGCAACTACAGGACAGGGAACACTGAAGCTTTCTTT.

The chain joins TRBV9 to TRBJ2-3, with TRBD2 identical over 8 bases. The V segment lost 2 bases and the J segment 2 bases; nucleotides outside the gene matches: 7. In germline, CDR1 is SGDLS, CDR2 YYNGEE. The CDR3 covers 16 residues. CDR3 in DNA: TGTGCCAGCAGCGTCACGGGGGGGGCTGCCACAGATACGCAGTATTTT. It translates to CASSVTGGAATDTQYF.